This is a list of T cell receptor beta chains from one sample in a study of T cells in tuberculosis. The protocol was immunoSEQ multiplex PCR, while the TCRdb copy is restricted to in-frame clones and leaves out a portion. The table has 9,500 to 12,000 clones, about 93% seen once. The sequencing input was PBMCs. The receptor set was obtained from an adult with tuberculosis. Each CDR3 is given with its conserved first and last residue. A D gene is named only where the DNA matches it firmly. Clone size appears in some rows only: once, few, many, or a class for an expanded clone.

>medium-sized|.|TRBV10-3|TRBJ1-2
TGTGCCATCAGTGAGTCGGAGGGTTTGGGCCTTCGTGGCTACACCTTC
CAISESEGLGLRGYTF
>.|.|TRBV7-5|TRBJ2-5
TGTGCCAGAGGGGCCCAAGAGACCCAGTACTTC
CARGAQETQYF
>.|TRBD1|TRBV4-1|TRBJ1-3
TGCGCCAGCAGCCTAAGTCAACAGGGGGCGGACACCATATATTTT
CASSLSQQGADTIYF
>.|TRBD2|TRBV6-5|TRBJ2-5
TGTGCCAGCGTAGCTAGCGGGAGGATCGAGACCCAGTACTTC
CASVASGRIETQYF
>.|TRBD1|TRBV6-1|TRBJ1-2
TGTGCCAGCCGGACAGGCCTGTACAACTATGGCTACACCTTC
CASRTGLYNYGYTF
>.|TRBD2|TRBV11-2|TRBJ2-1
TGTGCCAGCAGCTCTACGGGACTAGCGGTAGTCTTC
CASSSTGLAVVF
>.|.|TRBV6-1|TRBJ1-6
TGTGCCAGCAGTGAAGAGGCAGGCATCCCCTATAATTCACCCCTCCACTTT
CASSEEAGIPYNSPLHF
>.|TRBD1|TRBV5-1|TRBJ2-7
TGCGCCAGCAGCGACTCCGGGACAGCTTCCTACGAGCAGTACTTC
CASSDSGTASYEQYF
>.|.|TRBV7-9|TRBJ1-5
TGTGCCAGCAGCCGCGGCAATCAGCCCCAGCATTTT
CASSRGNQPQHF
>.|.|TRBV30|TRBJ2-5
TGTGCCTGGAGTCCCGGCGGAGGCGAGACCCAGTACTTC
CAWSPGGGETQYF
>.|TRBD2|TRBV19|TRBJ2-3
TGTGCCAGTAGTTCGGGGACAGTTAGCGGGGGGGCAGATACGCAGTATTTT
CASSSGTVSGGADTQYF
>.|.|TRBV30|TRBJ2-2
TGTGCCTGGAGGAGGGGAAGGACTACGAACACCGGGGAGCTGTTTTTT
CAWRRGRTTNTGELFF
>.|TRBD1|TRBV4-1|TRBJ1-2
TGCGCCAGCAGCCAAGACCGGGACAGGGGTTATGCTAACTATGGCTACACCTTC
CASSQDRDRGYANYGYTF
>.|.|TRBV6-6|TRBJ1-2
TGTGCCAGCACCAATCCAGGGGAATCCTATCGCTACACCTTC
CASTNPGESYRYTF
>.|.|TRBV29-1|TRBJ2-7
TGCAGCGTTGGCGAACAGACCTACGAGCAGTACTTC
CSVGEQTYEQYF
>few|TRBD2|TRBV7-9|TRBJ2-2
TGTGCCAGCAGCGACGGGAGGGAGGACACCGGGGAGCTGTTTTTT
CASSDGREDTGELFF
>.|.|TRBV2|TRBJ2-7
TGTGCCAGCAGGGCCGACAGGACCTACGAGCAGTACTTC
CASRADRTYEQYF
>.|.|TRBV5-1|TRBJ1-1
TGCGCCAGCAGCTTGGCGGGACGGGGGAGCACTGAAGCTTTCTTT
CASSLAGRGSTEAFF
>.|TRBD2|TRBV5-1|TRBJ2-1
TGCGCCAGCAGCCCCCGGACTAGCTCTTTCTCCTACAATGAGCAGTTCTTC
CASSPRTSSFSYNEQFF
>.|TRBD2|TRBV5-1|TRBJ2-5
TGCGCCAGCAGCTCCGGGACTAGGGAGACCCAGTACTTC
CASSSGTRETQYF
>.|.|TRBV4-1|TRBJ2-1
TGCGCCAGCAGCAGGTCCAGGGTAGAACTATTCAATGAGCAGTTCTTC
CASSRSRVELFNEQFF
>.|TRBD1|TRBV27|TRBJ2-3
TGTGCCAGCAGTTCGAGCACCGACAGGGGAGATACGCAGTATTTT
CASSSSTDRGDTQYF